One sample yielded the 9 T cell receptor beta chains listed below, sequenced in a study of T and B cells in COVID-19 patients. From blood, 250-500 ng of genomic DNA served as TRB template. Multiplex PCR with BIOMED2 TRB-A/B primer pools amplified TRB rearrangements. TCRdb redid the calling of the multiplex PCR reads with MiXCR, one entry per CDR3 protein. Among several thousand distinct CDR3 sequences listed, about 27% were seen once. Sequencing was done on a sample of blood. All receptors come from a human donor with active COVID-19.

The chain combines TRBV5-6 with TRBJ2-7; TRBD1 matches 9 bases. Trimming took 5 bases from V and 2 from J; bases not matched to a gene: 8. Germline loops: CDR1 SGHDT, CDR2 YYEEEE. There are 15 residues in the CDR3. CDR3 sequence: CASSRPGTGTYEQYF. DNA of the CDR3: TGTGCCAGCAGTAGGCCCGGGACAGGGACCTACGAGCAGTACTTC.

A few counts support this clonotype. Relative to the germline gene, one junction end is altered; a read error may explain this. The rearrangement joins TRBV5-1 to TRBJ2-2, with 8 bases matching TRBD1. The CDR3 totals 17 residues. In germline, CDR1 is SGHRS, CDR2 YFSETQ. CDR3 in amino acids: CASSLKQGEGITGELFF. DNA of the CDR3: TGTGCCAGCAGCTTAAAACAGGGGGAAGGAATCACCGGGGAGCTGTTTTTT.

This clonotype is classed as medium-sized. This chain joins TRBV18 and TRBJ2-5; D is possibly TRBD1 (6 bases). This CDR3 region has 16 residues. CDR1 and CDR2 (germline): KGHSH, LQKENI. V shed 4 bases and J shed 2 bases, with 17 bases lying between them. In DNA form, the CDR3 reads TGTGCCAGCTCACTTAAAACGACAGGATATCAAGAGACCCAGTACTTC. Its translation: CASSLKTTGYQETQYF.

This clonotype occurred a few times. This chain joins TRBV6-2 or TRBV6-3 and TRBJ1-1; D gene ambiguous. CDR3 size: 13 residues. Per the germline V gene, CDR1 is MNHEY and CDR2 is SVGEGT. V was pared by 4 bases and J by 7 bases, with 13 bases between. CDR3 DNA: TGTGCCAGCAGTTTCGGACCCTTGGGTGAAGCTTTCTTT. Protein: CASSFGPLGEAFF.

Sample share makes this clonotype large. The chain links TRBV29-1 to TRBJ2-7; maybe TRBD1 (5 bases). CDR1 and CDR2 (germline): SQVTM, ANQGSEA. This CDR3 has 12 amino acids. V lost 4 bases, J lost 1 base, and 8 bases lay in between. As DNA, the CDR3 is TGCAGCGTTGGACAGAGTTCCTACGAGCAGTACTTC. It specifies CSVGQSSYEQYF.

This clonotype has a handful of counts. The V and J genes are TRBV24-1 and TRBJ2-1, with 12 bases identical to TRBD1. Trimming took 3 bases from V and 0 from J; bases not matched to a gene: 11. Per the germline V gene, CDR1 is KGHDR and CDR2 is SFDVKD. This CDR3 region has 20 residues. The CDR3 nucleotides are TGTGCCACCAGTGATAACAGAGGGACAGGGGGCTTTCGCTCCTACAATGAGCAGTTCTTC. It translates to CATSDNRGTGGFRSYNEQFF.

The chain recombines TRBV6-1 with TRBJ2-2; the D gene is possibly TRBD2 (6 bases). Trimming shortened V by 6 bases and J by 5 bases, and 13 bases separated the two germline ends. Germline V gene lookup returns CDR1 MNHNS and CDR2 SASEGT. The CDR3 is made up of 14 amino acids. CDR3 amino acids: CASSRGLRTGELFF. In DNA form, the CDR3 reads TGTGCCAGCAGCCGGGGGTTGAGAACCGGGGAGCTGTTTTTT.

As concerns this clonotype: One junction end disagrees with the germline gene, perhaps due to a read error. The V and J genes are TRBV5-5 and TRBJ1-6; TRBD1 aligns across 8 bases. This CDR3 contains 15 residues. Per the germline V gene, CDR1 is SGHKS and CDR2 is YYEKEE (reference sequence). The CDR3 spells CASSQADRGNSPLHF. The CDR3 DNA sequence: TGCGCCAGCAGCCAAGCCGACAGGGGAAATTCACCCCTCCACTTT.

The chain employs TRBV5-4 and TRBJ2-3; TRBD2 might be the D (5 bases). This CDR3 has 16 amino acids. Germline CDR1 SGHNT, CDR2 YYREEE (reference sequence). Trimming took 4 bases from V and 4 from J, leaving 19 bases between them. The CDR3 protein is CASSTRGRTIADTQYF. CDR3 coding DNA: TGTGCCAGCAGCACCCGGGGTCGCACGATTGCAGATACGCAGTATTTT.